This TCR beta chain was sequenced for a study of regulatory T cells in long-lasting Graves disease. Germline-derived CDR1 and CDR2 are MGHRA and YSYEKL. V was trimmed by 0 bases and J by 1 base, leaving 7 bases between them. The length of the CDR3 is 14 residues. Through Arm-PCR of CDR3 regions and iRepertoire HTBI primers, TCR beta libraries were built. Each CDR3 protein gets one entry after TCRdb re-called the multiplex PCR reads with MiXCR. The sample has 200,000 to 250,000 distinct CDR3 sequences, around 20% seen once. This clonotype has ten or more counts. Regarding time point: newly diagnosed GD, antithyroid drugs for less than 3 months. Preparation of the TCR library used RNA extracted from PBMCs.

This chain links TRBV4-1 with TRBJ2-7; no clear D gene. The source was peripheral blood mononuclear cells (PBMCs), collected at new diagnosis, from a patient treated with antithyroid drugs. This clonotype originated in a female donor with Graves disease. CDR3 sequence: CASSQDPRSYEQYF. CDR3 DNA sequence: TGCGCCAGCAGCCAAGACCCTCGTTCCTACGAGCAGTACTTC.